A single TCR beta chain is shown here with its context. Its antigen is unidentified. This record comes from a study of cytomegalovirus exposure and HLA in healthy donors. Study context: Genotyping of under 500 donors showed that roughly 83% belonged to the Caucasian-associated ancestry cluster. Study conclusions and caveats: Across donors, most TCRs were seen rarely, yet some public ones were widespread. Fewer N-insertions (relative to the roughly 720-donor mean) were reportedly seen in an Asian-associated ancestry cluster in a later analysis.

It was with 60 Vbeta and 13 Jbeta primers that the PCR ran. Only in-frame clones appear in the TCRdb table, and some are missing; sequencing was by immunoSEQ multiplex PCR. Of 170,000 or so clones listed, roughly 80% were seen once; the top ten hold 5.7%. Germline values: CDR1 MNHEY, CDR2 SMNVEV (reference sequence). The trim removed 4 bases at V and 0 bases at J, leaving 6 bases unmatched. The length of the CDR3 is 16 residues. The chain uses TRBV27 and TRBJ2-1; 7 positions match TRBD1. This TCR came from a middle-aged man in good health and CMV-seronegative. The sample was PBMCs. CDR3 bases: TGTGCCAGCAGTTCCGGGACAGAGAGCTCCTACAATGAGCAGTTCTTC. Translating it yields CASSSGTESSYNEQFF.